This TCR beta chain was retrieved from a study of CD8+CD57+ T cells in acquired aplastic anemia. The V gene's germline CDR1 is KGHDR and CDR2 SFDVKD. The junction had 8 bases not matched to a gene; V was cut back by 4 bases and J by 3 bases. This CDR3 has 16 amino acids. This clonotype was picked up many times. Its antigen is currently unknown. The study profiled TCR beta VDJ and CDR3 using genomic DNA as template. MiXCR, applied by TCRdb to the reads, yields one record per CDR3 protein. This sample has some 200,000 distinct CDR3 sequences, with about 37% found just once. The study's findings and limits: A set of twenty-nine CD8+ CDR3 sequences was shared between patients and controls, and these sequences appeared highly expressed in patients. A significant difference in CD8+ Simpson's diversity between patients and controls was not found.

This TCR was recovered from a human donor in good health, serving as a control. Sequenced input: sorted CD4+, CD8+, or CD8+CD57+ T cells (not recorded which) from PBMCs. The chain carries TRBV24-1 and TRBJ1-2, with 9 nucleotides matching TRBD1. As DNA, the CDR3 is TGTGCCACCAGTGACCCGGGACAGGGACCCGACTATGGCTACACCTTC. Its translation: CATSDPGQGPDYGYTF.